This T cell receptor beta chain came from a study of T cell responses to AZD1222 COVID-19 vaccine. Study outcomes and limitations: Only a handful of AZD1222 recipients, six or seven in all, had baseline seropositivity.

Comment on this clone: No antigen is known for it.

CDR1 is SGHKS and CDR2 is YYEKEE in the germline V gene (reference sequence). The CDR3 loop spans 18 amino acids. V trimming: 0 bases; J trimming: 0 bases; junction bases outside the gene matches: 9. Measured with immunoSEQ multiplex PCR; TCRdb has only the in-frame clones, and not every one. The sample lists under 150,000 clones; just under 95% were seen once. Material: peripheral blood, obtained 28 days after the second AZD1222 dose. This receptor was taken from an adult who received the AZD1222 COVID-19 vaccine. The V gene is TRBV5-5, the J gene TRBJ2-3; 8 bases are a match to TRBD1. The CDR3 DNA sequence: TGTGCCAGCAGCTTGGTACCCCCGACAGGGGAGAGCACAGATACGCAGTATTTT. Protein: CASSLVPPTGESTDTQYF.